The source of this T cell receptor beta chain is a study of blood T cell repertoires in COVID-19. At the level of the study: Samples taken during acute and convalescent COVID-19 were collected in the United States, Italy and Spain. T cells, B-cell-depleted T cells, or PBMCs supplied cDNA or gDNA.

Trimming removed 6 bases from V and 4 bases from J, with 16 bases in between. This CDR3 region has 14 residues. Germline loops: CDR1 SNHLY, CDR2 FYNNEI. Authors' analysis steps: From reference gene primer amplification, estimates of nucleated cell counts were derived. TCRdb's table, derived via immunoSEQ multiplex PCR, lists solely in-frame clones and lacks some. The V and J calls and clone size come from that table; D and trimming were worked out from the DNA. The repertoire holds just under 350,000 clones, with under 95% as singletons. The chain uses TRBV2 and TRBJ2-7, with TRBD1 as a possible D gene (5 bases). The TCR originated in a woman aged 18-30 years who had recovered from COVID-19. The sample comprised peripheral blood. Here the CDR3 DNA reads TGTGCCAGCAGCGAGGTGATAGGGGAATACGAGCAGTACGTC. This translates into CASSEVIGEYEQYV.